This note documents a single T cell receptor beta chain sequence. Its antigen is not known. The authors extracted RNA and reverse transcribed it into cDNA as the sequencing template. Profiling relied on immunoSEQ multiplex PCR, and the TCRdb table lists in-frame clones only, not all of them. Here the sample spans approximately 140,000 clones, around 82% being singletons. As for treatment: oral pan-JAK inhibitor, 5-10 mg twice daily. Germline CDR1 is SNHLY and CDR2 is FYNNEI. This CDR3 is 15 amino acids long. Trimming took 6 bases from V and 7 from J, leaving 18 bases between them. The data originate from a study of CD8+ T cells in alopecia areata. In the study overall: Tofacitinib continued for 6 to 18 months and was then withheld for 6 months. Whole-study results and caveats: In scalp, tofacitinib significantly decreased clonality and expanded CD8+ clones among the top 100.

Sequencing was performed on CD8+ T cells sorted from blood, taken at week 4, from a patient treated with tofacitinib. The gene calls are TRBV2 and TRBJ1-4; D gene uncertain. This clonotype was sampled from a human donor with alopecia areata. CDR3: CASSASSAAGEKLFF. The CDR3, as DNA: TGTGCCAGCAGCGCCTCGTCGGCGGCTGGTGAAAAACTGTTTTTT.